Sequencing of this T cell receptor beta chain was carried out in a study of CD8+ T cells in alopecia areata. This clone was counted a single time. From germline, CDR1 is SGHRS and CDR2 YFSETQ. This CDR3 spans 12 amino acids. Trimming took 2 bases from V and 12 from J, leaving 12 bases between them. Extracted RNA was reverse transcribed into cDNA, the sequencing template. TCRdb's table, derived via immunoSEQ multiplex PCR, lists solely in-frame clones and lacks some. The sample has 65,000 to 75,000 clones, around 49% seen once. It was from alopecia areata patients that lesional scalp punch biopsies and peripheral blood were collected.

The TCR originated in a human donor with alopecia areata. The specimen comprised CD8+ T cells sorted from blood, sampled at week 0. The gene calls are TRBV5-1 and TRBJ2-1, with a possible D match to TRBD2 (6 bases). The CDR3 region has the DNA TGCGCCAGCAGCTTTGGCGGGGAAGCGCAGTTCTTC. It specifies CASSFGGEAQFF.